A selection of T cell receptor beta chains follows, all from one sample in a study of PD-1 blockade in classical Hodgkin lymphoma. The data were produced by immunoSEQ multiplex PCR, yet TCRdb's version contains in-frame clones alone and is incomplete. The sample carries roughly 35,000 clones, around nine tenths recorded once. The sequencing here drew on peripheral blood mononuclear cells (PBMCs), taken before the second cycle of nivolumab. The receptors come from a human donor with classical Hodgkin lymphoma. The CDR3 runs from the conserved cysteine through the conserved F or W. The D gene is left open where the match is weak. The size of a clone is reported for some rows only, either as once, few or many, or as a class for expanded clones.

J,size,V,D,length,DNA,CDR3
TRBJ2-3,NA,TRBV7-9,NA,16,TGTGCCAGCAGCGCTAGCGTCCCCCCTAGCACAGATACGCAGTATTTT,CASSASVPPSTDTQYF
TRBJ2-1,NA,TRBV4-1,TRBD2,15,TGCGCCAGCAGCCAAGATGCTAGCGGCTACAATGAGCAGTTCTTC,CASSQDASGYNEQFF
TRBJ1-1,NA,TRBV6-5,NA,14,TGTGCCAGCAGTTACTCGGTGGGCGTAACTGAAGCTTTCTTT,CASSYSVGVTEAFF
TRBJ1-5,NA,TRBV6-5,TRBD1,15,TGTGCCAGCAGTTACCAAACAGGGGGGAATCAGCCCCAGCATTTT,CASSYQTGGNQPQHF
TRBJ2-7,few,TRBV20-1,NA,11,TGCAGTGCGACAGACTGGAGGGAGCAGTACTTC,CSATDWREQYF
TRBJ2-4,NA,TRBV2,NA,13,TGTGCCAGCATAGGGGAGGCCAAAAACATTCAGTACTTC,CASIGEAKNIQYF
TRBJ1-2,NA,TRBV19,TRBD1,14,TGTGCCAGTAACTCGATTGACAGGGAGGTTGGCTACACCTTC,CASNSIDREVGYTF
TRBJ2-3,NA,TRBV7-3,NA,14,TGTGCCAGCAGCCCCGGGGAGGTCCCAGATACGCAGTATTTT,CASSPGEVPDTQYF
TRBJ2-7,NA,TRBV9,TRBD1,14,TGTGCCAGCAGCTCAACGACAGGGTTCTACGAGCAGTACTTC,CASSSTTGFYEQYF
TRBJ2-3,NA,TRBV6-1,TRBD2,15,TGTGCCAGCACCTCTAGCGGGAGGACTTCATATACGCAGTATTTT,CASTSSGRTSYTQYF
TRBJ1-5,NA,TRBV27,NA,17,TGTGCCAGCAGAAAGGGGACCTACCGGCAAGGCAATCAGCCCCAGCATTTT,CASRKGTYRQGNQPQHF